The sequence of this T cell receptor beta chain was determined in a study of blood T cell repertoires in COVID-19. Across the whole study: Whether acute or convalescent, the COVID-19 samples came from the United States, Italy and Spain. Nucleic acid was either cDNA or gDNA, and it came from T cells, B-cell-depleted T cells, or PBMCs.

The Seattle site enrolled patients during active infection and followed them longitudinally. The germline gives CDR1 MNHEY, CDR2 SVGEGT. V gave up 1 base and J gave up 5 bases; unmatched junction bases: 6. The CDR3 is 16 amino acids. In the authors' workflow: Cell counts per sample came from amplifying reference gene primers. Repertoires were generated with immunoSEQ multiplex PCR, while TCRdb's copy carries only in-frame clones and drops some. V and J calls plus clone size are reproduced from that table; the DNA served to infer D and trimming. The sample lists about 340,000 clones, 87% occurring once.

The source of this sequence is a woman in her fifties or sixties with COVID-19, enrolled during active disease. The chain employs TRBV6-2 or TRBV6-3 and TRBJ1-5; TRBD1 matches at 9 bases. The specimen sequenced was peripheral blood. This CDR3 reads CASSYFGTGRDQPQHF. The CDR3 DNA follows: TGTGCCAGCAGTTACTTCGGGACAGGGCGAGATCAGCCCCAGCATTTT.